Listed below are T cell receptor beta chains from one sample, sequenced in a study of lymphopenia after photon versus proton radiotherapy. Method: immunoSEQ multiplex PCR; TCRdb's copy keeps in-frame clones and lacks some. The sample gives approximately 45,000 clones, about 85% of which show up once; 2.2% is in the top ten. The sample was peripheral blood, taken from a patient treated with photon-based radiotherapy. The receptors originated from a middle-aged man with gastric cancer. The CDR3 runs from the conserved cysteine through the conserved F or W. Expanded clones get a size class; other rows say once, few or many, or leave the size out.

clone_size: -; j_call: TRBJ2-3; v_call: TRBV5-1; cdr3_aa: CASSLDSRSTTQYF
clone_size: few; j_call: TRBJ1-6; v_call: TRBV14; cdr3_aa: CASSPSHNSPLHF
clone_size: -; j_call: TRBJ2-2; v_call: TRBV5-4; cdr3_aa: CASSPDVSNTGELFF
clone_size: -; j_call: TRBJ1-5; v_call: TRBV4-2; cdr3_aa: CASSHVDQSNQPQHF
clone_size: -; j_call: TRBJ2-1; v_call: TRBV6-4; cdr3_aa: CASSPGTSGGNNEQFF
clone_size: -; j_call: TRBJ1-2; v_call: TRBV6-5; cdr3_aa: CASSNREAAKAHF
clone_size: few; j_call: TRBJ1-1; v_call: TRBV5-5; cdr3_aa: CASSLISQGEAFF
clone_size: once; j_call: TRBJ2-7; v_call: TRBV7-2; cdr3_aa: CASSYRTYEQYF
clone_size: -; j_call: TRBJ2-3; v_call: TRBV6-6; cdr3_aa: CASLPGRGGATDTQYF
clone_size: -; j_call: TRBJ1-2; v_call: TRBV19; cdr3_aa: CASKSTVANYGYTF
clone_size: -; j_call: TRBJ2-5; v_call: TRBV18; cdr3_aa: CASSGEETQYF
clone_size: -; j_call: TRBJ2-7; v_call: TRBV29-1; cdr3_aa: CSVPRGGGEQYF
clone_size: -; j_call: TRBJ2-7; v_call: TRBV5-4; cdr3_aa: CASSREEGDYEQYF
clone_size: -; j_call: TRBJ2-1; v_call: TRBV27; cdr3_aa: CASTLTGGPNNEQFF
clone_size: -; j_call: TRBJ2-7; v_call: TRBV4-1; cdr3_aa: CASSQGDSSYEQYF
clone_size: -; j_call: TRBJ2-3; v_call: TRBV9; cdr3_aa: CASSVRGSTDTQYF
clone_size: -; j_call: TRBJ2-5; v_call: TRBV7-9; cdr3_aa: CASSSSPGLVYQETQYF
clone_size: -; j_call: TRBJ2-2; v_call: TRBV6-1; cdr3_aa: CASSVTGELFF
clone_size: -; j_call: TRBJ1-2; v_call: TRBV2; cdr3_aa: CASSPRDTFFSGGYTF
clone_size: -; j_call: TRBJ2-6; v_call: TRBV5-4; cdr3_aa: CASSLGGGVSGANVLTF
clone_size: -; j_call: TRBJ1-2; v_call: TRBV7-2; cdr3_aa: CASRSGRNYGYTF
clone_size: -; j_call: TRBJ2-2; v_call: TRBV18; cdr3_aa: CASTPPQGVSGELFF
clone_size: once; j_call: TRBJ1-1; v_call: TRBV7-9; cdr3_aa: CASSPPRGRDTEAFF
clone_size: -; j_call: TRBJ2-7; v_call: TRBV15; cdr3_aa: CATSRENSYEQYF
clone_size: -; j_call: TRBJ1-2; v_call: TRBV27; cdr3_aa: CASSPGGGSYGYTF
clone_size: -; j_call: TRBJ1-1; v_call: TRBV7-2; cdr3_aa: CASSLGGGNTEAFF
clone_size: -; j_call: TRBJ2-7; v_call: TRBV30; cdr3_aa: CAWAPGQGLYEQYF
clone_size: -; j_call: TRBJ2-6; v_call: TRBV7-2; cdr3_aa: CASSLARTVGSGANVLTF
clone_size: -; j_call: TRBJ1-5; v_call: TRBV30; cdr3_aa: CAWSVGSGSNQPQHF
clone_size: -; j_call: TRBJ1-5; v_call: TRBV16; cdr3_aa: CASSQSGRDSNQPQHF
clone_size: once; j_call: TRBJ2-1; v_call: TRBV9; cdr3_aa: CASSAGGRGREQFF
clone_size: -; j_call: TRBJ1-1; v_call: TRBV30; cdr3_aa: CAWSVMNTEAFF
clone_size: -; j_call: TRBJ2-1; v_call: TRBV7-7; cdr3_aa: CASSFKRDGEQFF
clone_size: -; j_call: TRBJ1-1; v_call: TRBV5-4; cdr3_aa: CASSLQGPSTEAFF
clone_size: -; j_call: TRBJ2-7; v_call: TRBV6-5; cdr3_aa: CASSYSESSYEQYF
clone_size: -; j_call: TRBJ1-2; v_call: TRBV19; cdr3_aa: CASTTGTNYGYTF
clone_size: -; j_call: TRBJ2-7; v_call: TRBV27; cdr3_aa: CASSPTHAGTGMSAYEQYF
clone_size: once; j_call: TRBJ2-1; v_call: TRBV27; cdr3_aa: CASIGGYNEQFF
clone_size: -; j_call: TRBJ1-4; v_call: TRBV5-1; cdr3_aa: CASSLRGTTNEKLFF
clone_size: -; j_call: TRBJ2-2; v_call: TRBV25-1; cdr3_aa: CASSEVIGDGNTGELFF
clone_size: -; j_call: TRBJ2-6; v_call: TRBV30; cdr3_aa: CASTRAASRSGANVLTF
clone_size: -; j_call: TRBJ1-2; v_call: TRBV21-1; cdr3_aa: CASSKVGTRVYGYTF
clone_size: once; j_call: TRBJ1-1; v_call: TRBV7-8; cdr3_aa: CASSPGRANTEAFF
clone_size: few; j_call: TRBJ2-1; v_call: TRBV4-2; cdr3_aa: CASSPQGGSGGLLNEQFF
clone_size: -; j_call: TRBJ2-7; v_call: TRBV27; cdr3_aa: CASSFLGVSSYEQYF
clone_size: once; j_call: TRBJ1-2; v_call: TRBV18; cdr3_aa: CASSTGTGNPYGYTF
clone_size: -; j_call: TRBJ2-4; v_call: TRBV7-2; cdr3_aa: CASSLVAGGQNIQYF
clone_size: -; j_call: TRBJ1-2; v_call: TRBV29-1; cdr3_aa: CSVGSGTPPF
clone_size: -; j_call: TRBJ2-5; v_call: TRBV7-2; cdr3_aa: CASSLAGGQTQYF
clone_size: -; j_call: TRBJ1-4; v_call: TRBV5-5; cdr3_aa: CASSLRRTAGLGATNEKLFF
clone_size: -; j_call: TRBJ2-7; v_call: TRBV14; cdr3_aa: CASSQDVWGYEQYF
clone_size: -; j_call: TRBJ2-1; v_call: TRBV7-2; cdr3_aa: CASTPGLALHEQFF
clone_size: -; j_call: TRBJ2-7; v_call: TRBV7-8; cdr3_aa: CASSIRDSSYEQYF
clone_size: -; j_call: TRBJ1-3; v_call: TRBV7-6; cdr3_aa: CASSLYEGPSGNTIYF
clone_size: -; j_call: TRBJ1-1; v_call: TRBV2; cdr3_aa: CASSDFGSGTEAFF